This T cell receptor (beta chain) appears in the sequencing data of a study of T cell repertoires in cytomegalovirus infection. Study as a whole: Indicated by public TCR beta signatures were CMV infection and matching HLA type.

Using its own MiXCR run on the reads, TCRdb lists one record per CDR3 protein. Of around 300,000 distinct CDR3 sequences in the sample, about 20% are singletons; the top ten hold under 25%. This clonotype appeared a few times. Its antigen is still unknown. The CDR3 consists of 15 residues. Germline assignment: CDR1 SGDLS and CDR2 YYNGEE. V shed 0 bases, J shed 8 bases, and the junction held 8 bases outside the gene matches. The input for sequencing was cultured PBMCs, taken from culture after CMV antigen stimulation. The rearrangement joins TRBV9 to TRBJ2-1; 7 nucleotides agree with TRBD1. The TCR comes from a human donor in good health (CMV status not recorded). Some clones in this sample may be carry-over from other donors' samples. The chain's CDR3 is CASSVDGQAGDEQFF. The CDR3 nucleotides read TGTGCCAGCAGCGTAGATGGACAGGCGGGCGATGAGCAGTTCTTC.